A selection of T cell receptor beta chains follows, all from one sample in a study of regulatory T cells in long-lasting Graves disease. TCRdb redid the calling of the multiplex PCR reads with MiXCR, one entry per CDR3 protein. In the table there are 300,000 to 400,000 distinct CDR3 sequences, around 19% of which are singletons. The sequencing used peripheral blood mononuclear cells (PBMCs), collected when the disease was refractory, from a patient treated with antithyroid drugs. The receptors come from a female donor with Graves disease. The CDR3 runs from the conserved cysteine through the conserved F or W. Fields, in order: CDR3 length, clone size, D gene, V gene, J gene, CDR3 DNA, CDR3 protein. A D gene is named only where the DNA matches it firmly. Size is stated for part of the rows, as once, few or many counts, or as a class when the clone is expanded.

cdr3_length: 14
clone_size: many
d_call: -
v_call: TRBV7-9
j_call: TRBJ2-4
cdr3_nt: TGTGCCAGCAGCTTAGTGGGGACCAAAAACATTCAGTACTTC
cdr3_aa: CASSLVGTKNIQYF

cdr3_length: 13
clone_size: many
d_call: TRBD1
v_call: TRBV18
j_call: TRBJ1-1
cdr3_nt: TGTGCCAGCTCGACAGGGATGGACACTGAAGCTTTCTTT
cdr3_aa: CASSTGMDTEAFF

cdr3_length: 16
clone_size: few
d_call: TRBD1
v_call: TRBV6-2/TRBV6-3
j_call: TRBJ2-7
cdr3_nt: TGTGCCAGCAGTTACTCTTGGGACAGGGTTCGGGACGAGCAGTACTTC
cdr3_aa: CASSYSWDRVRDEQYF

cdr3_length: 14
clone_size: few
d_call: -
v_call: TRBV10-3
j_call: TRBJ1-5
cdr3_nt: TGTGCCATCAGTGAGCGGGAGGCAGGGCAGCCCCAGCATTTT
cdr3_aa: CAISEREAGQPQHF

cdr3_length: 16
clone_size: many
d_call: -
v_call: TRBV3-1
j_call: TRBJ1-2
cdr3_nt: TGTGCCAGCAGCCGCAGGACAGCCGGTTTCATCTATGGCTACACCTTC
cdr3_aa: CASSRRTAGFIYGYTF

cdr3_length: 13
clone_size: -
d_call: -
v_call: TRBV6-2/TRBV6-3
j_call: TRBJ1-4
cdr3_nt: TGTGCCAGCCTCGGGGGACTTAATGAAAAACTGTTTTTT
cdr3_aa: CASLGGLNEKLFF

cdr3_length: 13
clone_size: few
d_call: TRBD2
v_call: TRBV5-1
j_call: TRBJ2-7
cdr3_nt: TGCGCCAGCACTAGCGGAGCAGCCTACGAGCAGTACTTC
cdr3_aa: CASTSGAAYEQYF

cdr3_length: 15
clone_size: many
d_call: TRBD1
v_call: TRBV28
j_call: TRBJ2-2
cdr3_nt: TGTGCCAGCATTCGACAGGGGCGGAACACCGGGGAGCTGTTTTTT
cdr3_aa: CASIRQGRNTGELFF

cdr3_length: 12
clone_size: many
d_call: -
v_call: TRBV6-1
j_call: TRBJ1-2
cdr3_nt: TGTGCCAGCAGCGAGTACCGGACAGGCTACACCTTC
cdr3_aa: CASSEYRTGYTF

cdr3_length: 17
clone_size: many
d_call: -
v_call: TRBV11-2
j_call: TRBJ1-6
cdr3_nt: TGTGCCAGCAGCTTTTTCGGGAGGGGCGTAGATAATTCACCCCTCCACTTT
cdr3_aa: CASSFFGRGVDNSPLHF

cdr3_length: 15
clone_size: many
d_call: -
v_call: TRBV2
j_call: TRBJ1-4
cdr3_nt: TGTGCCAGCAGGGGAGACAGGCGCCTTAATGAAAAACTGTTTTTT
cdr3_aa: CASRGDRRLNEKLFF

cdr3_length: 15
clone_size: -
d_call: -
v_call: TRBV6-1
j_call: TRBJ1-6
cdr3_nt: TGTGCCAACAGCCGGGGGGGATCCTATAATTCACCCCTCCACTTT
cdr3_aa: CANSRGGSYNSPLHF

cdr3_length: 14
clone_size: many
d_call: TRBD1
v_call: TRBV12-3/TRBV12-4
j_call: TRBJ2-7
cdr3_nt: TGTGCCAGCAGGCCGGGACAGGCCGAACGGGAGCAGTACTTC
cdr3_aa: CASRPGQAEREQYF

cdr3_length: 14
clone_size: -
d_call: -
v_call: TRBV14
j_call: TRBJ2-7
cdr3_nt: TGTGCCAGCAGCCAAAGAGGGCTCTCCTACGAGCAGTACTTC
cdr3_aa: CASSQRGLSYEQYF

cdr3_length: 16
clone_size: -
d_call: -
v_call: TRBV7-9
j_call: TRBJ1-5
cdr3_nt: TGTGCCAGCAGCCCCGAGAAGGGGGGACTCAATCAGCCCCGGCATTTT
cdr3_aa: CASSPEKGGLNQPRHF

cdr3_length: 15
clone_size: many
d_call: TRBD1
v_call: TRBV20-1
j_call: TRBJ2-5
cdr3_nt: TGCAGTGCTCGCCCCCGGGGACAGGACCAAGAGACCCAGTACTTC
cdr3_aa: CSARPRGQDQETQYF

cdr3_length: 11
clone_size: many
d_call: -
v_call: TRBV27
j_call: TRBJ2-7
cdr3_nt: TGTGCCAGCGGTATTACCTACGAGCAGTACTTC
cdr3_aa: CASGITYEQYF

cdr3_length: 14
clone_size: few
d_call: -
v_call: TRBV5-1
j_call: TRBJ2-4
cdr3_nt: TGCGCCAGCAGCGTGACAGGGAGGACAAACATTCAGTACTTC
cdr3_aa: CASSVTGRTNIQYF

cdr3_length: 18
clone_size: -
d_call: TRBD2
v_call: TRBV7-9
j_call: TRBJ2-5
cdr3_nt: TGTGCCAGCAGCAAAATGGGACTAGCGGCCCTAACGGGAGAGACCCAGTACTTC
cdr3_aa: CASSKMGLAALTGETQYF

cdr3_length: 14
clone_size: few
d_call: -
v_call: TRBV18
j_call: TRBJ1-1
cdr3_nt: TGTGCCAGCTCTCCGACGGTATGGAACACTGAAGCTTTCTTT
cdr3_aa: CASSPTVWNTEAFF

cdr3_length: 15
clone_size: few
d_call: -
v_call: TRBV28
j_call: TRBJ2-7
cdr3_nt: TGTGCCAGCAGTTTATGGTGGACCCCTGAGTTTCAGCAGTACTTC
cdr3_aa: CASSLWWTPEFQQYF

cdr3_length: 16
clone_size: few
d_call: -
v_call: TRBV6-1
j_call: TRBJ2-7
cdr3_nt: TGTGCCAGCAGTGATCGGGTGGCAGGGCACTCCTACGAGCAGTACTTC
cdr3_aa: CASSDRVAGHSYEQYF

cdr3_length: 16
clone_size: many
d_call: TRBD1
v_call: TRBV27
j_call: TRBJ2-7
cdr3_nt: TGTGCCAGCAGTCCACGGGCCGGGACAGCGACCTACGAGCAGTACTTC
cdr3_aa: CASSPRAGTATYEQYF

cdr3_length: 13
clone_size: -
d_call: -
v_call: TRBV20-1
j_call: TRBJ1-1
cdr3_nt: TGCAGTGCTAGGAGGGGGGAACACACTGAAGCTTTCTTT
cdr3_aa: CSARRGEHTEAFF

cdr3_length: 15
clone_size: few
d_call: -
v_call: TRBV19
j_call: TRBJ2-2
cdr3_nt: TGTGCCAGTAGTATAGGGGAGTCGAACACCGGGGAGCTGTTTTTT
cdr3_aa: CASSIGESNTGELFF

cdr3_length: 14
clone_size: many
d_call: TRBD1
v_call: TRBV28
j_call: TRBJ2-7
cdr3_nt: TGTGCCAGCAGTTTTGCCCAGGGGGCGGGAGAGCAGTACTTC
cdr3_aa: CASSFAQGAGEQYF

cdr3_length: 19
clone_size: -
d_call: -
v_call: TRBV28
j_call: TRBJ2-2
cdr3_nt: TGTGCCAGCAGCTCCCACTCCCCCCGGACAGCTGCGAACACCGGGGAGCTGTTTTTT
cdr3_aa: CASSSHSPRTAANTGELFF

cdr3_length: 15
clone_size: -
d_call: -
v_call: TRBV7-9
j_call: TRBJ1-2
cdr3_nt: TGTGCCAGCAGCTCACTCCAGGACATCGGTTATGGCTACACCTTC
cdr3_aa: CASSSLQDIGYGYTF

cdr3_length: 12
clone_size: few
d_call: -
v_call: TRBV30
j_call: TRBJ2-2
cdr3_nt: TGTGCCTGGAGGTGGGGTCCCGGGGAGCTGTTTTTT
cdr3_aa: CAWRWGPGELFF

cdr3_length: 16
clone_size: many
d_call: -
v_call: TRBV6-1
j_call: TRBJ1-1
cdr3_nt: TGTGCCAGCGCCAAGCTACCCAGAGTGATGAACACTGAAGCTTTCTTT
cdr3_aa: CASAKLPRVMNTEAFF

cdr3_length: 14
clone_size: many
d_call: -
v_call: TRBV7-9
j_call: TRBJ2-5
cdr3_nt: TGTGCCAGCAGCTACCTAGGGGGACTGGAGACCCAGTACTTC
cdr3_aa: CASSYLGGLETQYF

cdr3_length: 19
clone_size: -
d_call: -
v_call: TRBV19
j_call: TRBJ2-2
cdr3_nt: TGTGCCAGTAGTACTTACCCCCGACTCAGCTCCGCGAACACCGGGGAGCTGTTTTTT
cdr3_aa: CASSTYPRLSSANTGELFF

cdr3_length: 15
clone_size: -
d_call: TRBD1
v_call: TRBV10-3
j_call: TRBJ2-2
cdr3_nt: TGTGCCATATCAACGGGACAGGGGACCACCGGGGAGCTGTTTTTT
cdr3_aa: CAISTGQGTTGELFF

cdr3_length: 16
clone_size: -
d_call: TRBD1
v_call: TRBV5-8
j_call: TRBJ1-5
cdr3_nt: TGTGCCAGCAGCTTGGGGGACAGGGGGCCCAATCAGCCCCAGCATTTT
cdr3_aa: CASSLGDRGPNQPQHF

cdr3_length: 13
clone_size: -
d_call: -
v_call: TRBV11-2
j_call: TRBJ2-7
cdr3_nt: TGTGCCAGCGGCTGGGGACGGGGCTACGGGCAGTACTTC
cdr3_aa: CASGWGRGYGQYF

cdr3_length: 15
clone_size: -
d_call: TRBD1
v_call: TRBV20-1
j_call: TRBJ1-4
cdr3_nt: TGCAGTGCTAGAGAAACAGGGGGCGGTGGAGAAAAACTGTTTTTT
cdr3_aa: CSARETGGGGEKLFF

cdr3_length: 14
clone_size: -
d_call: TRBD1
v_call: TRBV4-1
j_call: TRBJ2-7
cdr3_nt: TGCGCCAGCAGCCAACCCTATGGACAGGGCGAGCAGTACTTC
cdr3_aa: CASSQPYGQGEQYF

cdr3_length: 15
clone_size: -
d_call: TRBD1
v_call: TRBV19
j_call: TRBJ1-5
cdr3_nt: TGTGCCAGTAGCCTCGGGACAGGAGAGAATCAGCCCCAGCATTTT
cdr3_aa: CASSLGTGENQPQHF

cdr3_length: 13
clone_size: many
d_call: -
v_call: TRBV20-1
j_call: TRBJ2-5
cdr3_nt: TGCAGTGCGGGGGGCCACTACCAAGAGACCCAGTACTTC
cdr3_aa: CSAGGHYQETQYF

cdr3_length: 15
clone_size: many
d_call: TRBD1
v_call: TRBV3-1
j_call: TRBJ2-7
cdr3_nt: TGTGCCAGCAGCTCGACAGGGTTGGGCTCCTACGAGCAGTACTTC
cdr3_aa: CASSSTGLGSYEQYF

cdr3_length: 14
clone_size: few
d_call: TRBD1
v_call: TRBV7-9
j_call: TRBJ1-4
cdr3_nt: TGTGCCAGCAGCCAGGGACAGGGTACCGAAAAACTGTTTTTT
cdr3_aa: CASSQGQGTEKLFF

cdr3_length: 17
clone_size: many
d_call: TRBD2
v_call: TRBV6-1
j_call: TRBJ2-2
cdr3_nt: TGTGCCAGCAGTACCCCACTAGCGGGAGTGGGCACCGGGGAGCTGTTTTTT
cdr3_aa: CASSTPLAGVGTGELFF

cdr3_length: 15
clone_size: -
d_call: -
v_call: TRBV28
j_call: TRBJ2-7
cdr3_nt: TGTGCCAGCAGTTCCTACCTGGGACATTCCTGCGAGCAGTACTTC
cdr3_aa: CASSSYLGHSCEQYF

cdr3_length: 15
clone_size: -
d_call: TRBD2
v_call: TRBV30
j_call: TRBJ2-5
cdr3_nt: TGTGCCTGGAGCCCTAGCGGGGGGGCTTATGGGACCCAGTACTTC
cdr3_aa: CAWSPSGGAYGTQYF

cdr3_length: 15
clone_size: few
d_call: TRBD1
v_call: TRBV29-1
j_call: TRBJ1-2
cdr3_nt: TGCAGCGTTGATCGGGGACAGGGGTTTGGCTATGGCTACACCTTC
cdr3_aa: CSVDRGQGFGYGYTF